This T cell receptor (beta chain) was captured in a study of Ad26.COV2.S vaccination and SARS-CoV-2 variants. Study results and caveats: Vaccine and placebo recipients had comparable breadth of non-spike TCRs.

Noted treatment: roughly 18 received Ad26.COV2.S at low or high dose, single or two shots; roughly five received placebo; per-sample allocation not given. Each sample was drawn 63 days after the first injection (of vaccine or placebo). An adult aged 18-55 years in Boston served as the donor. V was shortened by 5 bases and J by 14 bases, with 10 bases between the two germline ends. This CDR3 has 11 amino acids. Germline V gene lookup returns CDR1 SGHVS and CDR2 FNYEAQ. This clone has more than one count but fewer than ten. The antigen is unknown. The repertoire was sequenced with immunoSEQ multiplex PCR; TCRdb's copy has only in-frame clones and lacks some. The sample includes more than 300,000 clones, about 85% seen only once; the top ten take 2% to 2.5%.

The sequence came from a person aged 18-60 years who received the Ad26.COV2.S COVID-19 vaccine or a placebo. J is TRBJ1-6 and V is TRBV7-6, with D uncertain. The sample here was peripheral blood, taken in a trial of Ad26.COV2.S vaccine versus placebo. The CDR3 DNA follows: TGTGCCAGCAGCGAACGTGGCACCCTCCACTTT. It specifies CASSERGTLHF.